This T cell receptor beta chain was identified during a study of T-cell reconstitution after alpha-beta-depleted transplantation in children. Germline loops: CDR1 DFQATT, CDR2 SNEGSKA (reference sequence). The CDR3 totals 15 residues. Trimming left V 0 bases short and J 2 bases short, with 11 bases between. A library of TCRbeta sequences, prepared with unique molecular identifiers, was generated. TCRdb fed the PCR reads into MiXCR, producing one record per CDR3 protein. Altogether about 78,000 distinct CDR3 sequences are present, around an eighth being singletons, with the ten largest covering 27%. To note about this clonotype: Its specificity is unknown.

General observations from the study: T-cell counts and diversity at one year post-transplant came mainly from newly produced T cells. Several patients had high TCRbeta diversity at day 60; it came from surviving recipient T cells and thymic progenitors. Reported findings indicate that, about two months after transplant, alpha-beta T cells came from several hundred expanded clones, which were derived from non-depleted graft cells.

The sequence was collected from a male patient aged 2 to 9 who had a stem cell transplant for acute lymphoblastic leukemia, so the T cells may come from the graft donor. V usage is TRBV20-1 and J usage is TRBJ1-3; D is possibly TRBD1 (5 bases). Sequencing used PBMCs, mostly from graft donor cells, obtained 180 days after TCRalphabeta/CD19-depleted stem cell transplant. The CDR3: CSAREGGEAGNTIYF. The DNA of the CDR3 is TGCAGTGCTAGAGAGGGGGGGGAAGCTGGAAACACCATATATTTT.